One sample yielded the 14 T cell receptor beta chains listed below, sequenced in a study of beta chain features in type 1 diabetes. Since all of the isolated RNA was reverse transcribed, expressed TCRB transcripts were what got sequenced. Libraries were prepared by immunoSEQ multiplex PCR; TCRdb keeps only in-frame clonotypes and omits some of them. The table records about 620,000 clones, roughly a sixth of them present only once. Sample: naive CD4+ T cells from blood. These receptors were taken from a man younger than 35 in good health.

The chain couples TRBV6-5 to TRBJ2-2, with 7 bases fitting TRBD1. The CDR3 sequence is 16 residues long. CDR1 is MNHEY, CDR2 SVGAGI, per germline. J lost 2 bases, V lost 0 bases, and 3 bases had no gene match. The CDR3, as DNA: TGTGCCAGCAGTTACTCGTGGGACAGCAACACCGGGGAGCTGTTTTTT. Residues: CASSYSWDSNTGELFF.

The genes are TRBV5-1 and TRBJ2-3; D call uncertain. Germline loops: CDR1 SGHRS, CDR2 YFSETQ. The CDR3 has 14 amino acids. V shed 0 bases and J shed 1 base, with 6 bases lying between them. The CDR3 reads CASSLVSGTDTQYF. CDR3 bases: TGCGCCAGCAGCTTGGTGAGCGGCACAGATACGCAGTATTTT.

This clone was observed a handful of times. The chain couples TRBV28 to TRBJ2-7, with 11 bases lining up with TRBD1. This CDR3 has 15 amino acids. V was clipped by 5 bases and J by 10 bases; unmatched bases: 13. Germline loops: CDR1 MDHEN, CDR2 SYDVKM. CDR3 in amino acids: CASSLYNPGQGVQYF. In nucleotides, the CDR3 is TGTGCCAGCAGTCTGTACAATCCGGGACAGGGGGTCCAGTACTTC. Supplemented by reference TRBV28 and TRBJ2-7, the full variable domain reads DVKVTQSSRYLVKRTGEKVFLECVQDMDHENMFWYRQDPGLGLRLIYFSYDVKMKEKGDIPEGYSVSREKKERFSLILESASTNQTSMYLCASSLYNPGQGVQYFGPGTRLTVT.

The rearrangement links TRBV28 to TRBJ2-6; D gene ambiguous. V was pared by 4 bases and J by 0 bases, with 4 bases between. There are 14 residues in the CDR3. Germline assignment: CDR1 MDHEN and CDR2 SYDVKM. The CDR3 sequence is CASSSGSGANVLTF. As DNA, the CDR3 is TGTGCCAGCAGTTCGGGCTCTGGGGCCAACGTCCTGACTTTC.

This clone has just a few counts. The chain's CDR3 is CASSLALRSRDPSYEQYF. The CDR3 DNA sequence: TGTGCCAGCAGCTTAGCACTCCGGAGTCGGGATCCATCCTACGAGCAGTACTTC. This chain connects TRBV7-2 to TRBJ2-7, with a tentative D call TRBD2 (5 bases). CDR1 and CDR2 from the germline V gene are SGHTA and FQGNSA. The CDR3 length is 18 residues. V was clipped by 0 bases and J by 1 base, with 19 bases between them.

In this sample, this clone turned up a few times. The rearrangement links TRBV10-3 to TRBJ2-3, with D unresolved. Looked up from germline, CDR1 is ENHRY and CDR2 is SYGVKD. V was shortened by 4 bases and J by 1 base, with 12 bases between the two germline ends. The CDR3 spans 15 residues. CDR3 amino acids: CAISGEQYGTDTQYF. CDR3 nucleotide sequence: TGTGCCATCAGTGGAGAACAATACGGCACAGATACGCAGTATTTT.

This clone was seen a few times. This rearrangement joins TRBV7-3 to TRBJ2-3; no clear D gene. The CDR3 has 15 amino acids. Trimming stripped 3 bases from V and 0 bases from J, with 10 bases between. The germline gives CDR1 SGHTA, CDR2 FQGTGA. CDR3 loop: CASSLNSGSTDTQYF. CDR3 nucleotide sequence: TGTGCCAGCAGCTTGAACTCCGGGAGCACAGATACGCAGTATTTT.

This clone has more than one count but fewer than ten. V usage is TRBV15 and J usage is TRBJ1-1, with D possibly TRBD1 on 5 matching bases. CDR1 and CDR2 from the germline V gene are LNHNV and YYDKDF (reference sequence). This CDR3 is 13 amino acids long. The V and J ends lost 0 bases and 6 bases respectively, with 8 bases between them. The DNA of the CDR3 is TGTGCCACCAGCAGAGATTTGGGGGCTGAAGCTTTCTTT. Translating gives CATSRDLGAEAFF. Full variable domain (remainder filled in from reference TRBV15 and TRBJ1-1): DAMVIQNPRYQVTQFGKPVTLSCSQTLNHNVMYWYQQKSSQAPKLLFHYYDKDFNNEADTPDNFQSRRPNTSFCFLDIRSPGLGDTAMYLCATSRDLGAEAFFGQGTRLTVV.

This clone showed up just a few times. The gene calls are TRBV29-1 and TRBJ1-3; maybe TRBD1 (6 bases). V lost 0 bases and J 0 bases, leaving 18 bases between the germline ends. The length of the CDR3 is 18 residues. The germline gives CDR1 SQVTM, CDR2 ANQGSEA. CDR3 in amino acids: CSVEDRYGGGYSGNTIYF. CDR3 DNA: TGCAGCGTTGAAGATCGGTATGGGGGCGGTTACTCTGGAAACACCATATATTTT.

This clone appeared a few times. The rearrangement uses TRBV7-2 and TRBJ2-7; 8 bases align to TRBD1. V gave up 5 bases and J gave up 0 bases; unmatched junction bases: 6. Germline V gene lookup returns CDR1 SGHTA and CDR2 FQGNSA. The CDR3 loop spans 15 amino acids. CDR3 residues: CASSPGQGSSYEQYF. The CDR3 nucleotides read TGTGCCAGCAGCCCTGGACAGGGTAGCTCCTACGAGCAGTACTTC.

This clone was observed a few times. DNA for the CDR3: TGCGCCAGCAGCTCCACCGGGACCAATTTCTACGAGCAGTACTTC. Its translation: CASSSTGTNFYEQYF. V usage is TRBV5-1 and J usage is TRBJ2-7, with D perhaps being TRBD1 or TRBD2 (5 bases each). Germline CDR1 is SGHRS and CDR2 is YFSETQ. The CDR3 sequence is 15 residues long. Between the trimmed V and J ends, which lost 3 bases and 3 bases, there was a span of 16 bases.

This clone was counted a few times. The V gene is TRBV6-1, the J gene TRBJ2-4, with D possibly being TRBD2 (5 bases). The CDR3 length is 14 residues. Per the germline V gene, CDR1 is MNHNS and CDR2 is SASEGT. V lost 7 bases and J lost 3, with 13 bases in between. This CDR3 is CASTVGGFKNIQYF. The CDR3 region has the DNA TGTGCCAGCACCGTGGGCGGGTTCAAAAACATTCAGTACTTC.

The chain uses TRBV4-3 and TRBJ2-2, with TRBD2 matching 10 bases. The V and J ends lost 4 bases and 5 bases, in that order; junction bases with no gene match: 10. Germline CDR1 is LGHNA and CDR2 is YSLEER. The CDR3 contains 17 residues. The DNA for the CDR3 is TGCGCCAGCAGCCGCTATGGGCTAGCGGGAGTTACCGGGGAGCTGTTTTTT. This sequence encodes CASSRYGLAGVTGELFF.

This chain joins TRBV29-1 and TRBJ1-3; D remains unclear. The ends were cut back, 4 bases at V and 4 bases at J, with 20 bases in the middle. This CDR3 is 16 amino acids long. The germline V gene encodes CDR1 SQVTM and CDR2 ANQGSEA. CDR3 sequence reads: CSVGTAGPKKGNTIYF. CDR3 DNA sequence: TGCAGCGTTGGCACTGCAGGACCCAAAAAAGGAAACACCATATATTTT.